The 13 T cell receptor beta chains given below trace back to one sample, sequenced in a study of cytomegalovirus exposure and HLA in healthy donors. PCR primers comprised 60 Vbeta and 13 Jbeta primers. Produced via immunoSEQ multiplex PCR; TCRdb's table is partial and in-frame only. The data show about 160,000 clones, 84% seen once. The sample comprised PBMCs. These receptors all stem from a man younger than 45 in good health and CMV-seronegative.

The V and J genes are TRBV7-2 and TRBJ2-1, with 14 positions matching TRBD2. The V segment lost 5 bases and the J segment 8 bases; nucleotides outside the gene matches: 5. The length of the CDR3 is 15 residues. Germline assignment: CDR1 SGHTA and CDR2 FQGNSA. In DNA, the CDR3 is TGTGCCAGCAGCGGGACTAGCGGGAGTAGGGATGAGCAGTTCTTC. It codes for CASSGTSGSRDEQFF. Full variable domain (missing parts from reference TRBV7-2 and TRBJ2-1): GAGVSQSPSNKVTEKGKDVELRCDPISGHTALYWYRQSLGQGLEFLIYFQGNSAPDKSGLPSDRFSAERTGGSVSTLTIQRTQQEDSAVYLCASSGTSGSRDEQFFGPGTRLTVL.

This chain uses TRBV19 with TRBJ1-2, with unresolved D. The CDR3 spans 15 residues. Germline loops: CDR1 LNHDA, CDR2 SQIVND (reference sequence). The V end was cut by 3 bases, the J end by 2 bases, with 13 bases between. As DNA, the CDR3 is TGTGCCAGTAGTATCCAGGTTCCCACCAACTATGGCTACACCTTC. Translation gives CASSIQVPTNYGYTF.

The chain employs TRBV4-2 and TRBJ2-2; 12 nucleotides align to TRBD2. CDR1 and CDR2 from the germline V gene are LGHNA and YNFKEQ. This CDR3 spans 18 amino acids. The V and J ends lost 0 bases and 2 bases, in that order; junction bases with no gene match: 4. The CDR3 region has the DNA TGTGCCAGCAGCCAAGAGACTAGCGGGAGCCCCAACACCGGGGAGCTGTTTTTT. Translating it yields CASSQETSGSPNTGELFF.

The V gene is TRBV6-4, the J gene TRBJ2-3, with 13 nucleotides matching TRBD2. The length of the CDR3 is 15 residues. The germline V gene has CDR1 MRHNA and CDR2 SNTAGT. V shed 5 bases and J 4 bases; nucleotides not matched to a gene: 3. The CDR3 is CASSQTSGGPDTQYF. In DNA, the CDR3 is TGTGCCAGCAGTCAGACTAGCGGGGGGCCAGATACGCAGTATTTT.

This clone was counted a single time. The chain links TRBV2 to TRBJ2-7; 9 bases match TRBD1. The CDR3 is 15 amino acids. Trimming cost V 10 bases and J 3 bases; bases outside gene matches: 13. The germline gives CDR1 SNHLY, CDR2 FYNNEI. CDR3 nucleotides: TGTGCCACCACAGAGGTGACAGGGGGAAACTACGAGCAGTACTTC. It translates to CATTEVTGGNYEQYF.

This sequence joins TRBV7-2 and TRBJ1-5; D unclear. CDR1 SGHTA and CDR2 FQGNSA come from the germline V gene. Between the trimmed V and J ends, which lost 2 bases and 4 bases, there was a span of 6 bases. The CDR3 spans 13 residues. CDR3 sequence (DNA): TGTGCCAGCAGCTTAATGAGTAATCAGCCCCAGCATTTT. This codes for CASSLMSNQPQHF.

V is TRBV4-3 and J is TRBJ1-5; no clear D. The CDR3 runs 14 residues. Germline V gene lookup returns CDR1 LGHNA and CDR2 YSLEER. Trimming stripped 0 bases from V and 3 bases from J, with 6 bases between. The CDR3 DNA is TGCGCCAGCAGCCAAGAGAGGTACAATCAGCCCCAGCATTTT. Translation gives CASSQERYNQPQHF.

V gene TRBV11-1 combines with J gene TRBJ2-7; D remains unclear. V lost 2 bases and J 6 bases, leaving 14 bases between the germline ends. Per germline, CDR1 SGHAT and CDR2 FQDESV (reference sequence). The CDR3 contains 14 residues. CDR3 residues: CASSLWSNGPEQYF. The CDR3 region has the DNA TGTGCCAGCAGCTTATGGAGTAACGGTCCCGAGCAGTACTTC.

The CDR3 DNA follows: TGTGCCAGCAGTTACTCGAGACAGGGGAACACTGAAGCTTTCTTT. It codes for CASSYSRQGNTEAFF. This rearrangement joins TRBV6-5 to TRBJ1-1; the match to TRBD1 covers 7 bases. Unmatched junction bases numbered 2, after V lost 0 bases and J lost 1 base. The CDR3 is 15 amino acids. Germline V gene sequence: CDR1 MNHEY, CDR2 SVGAGI.

The J gene is TRBJ2-4, the V gene TRBV4-3, with no clear D. The CDR3 is 16 residues long. Trimming removed 0 bases from V and 1 base from J, with 10 bases in between. Germline CDR1 is LGHNA and CDR2 is YSLEER. This CDR3 reads CASSQDPTIAKNIQYF. DNA of the CDR3: TGCGCCAGCAGCCAAGACCCAACTATCGCCAAAAACATTCAGTACTTC.

The CDR3 region has the DNA TGTGCCAGTAGTATAGAAGCCCGGCGGGGCAGCGGCTACACCTTC. Translation: CASSIEARRGSGYTF. The V gene is TRBV19, the J gene TRBJ1-2; D is possibly TRBD1 (5 bases). The V gene's germline CDR1 is LNHDA and CDR2 SQIVND (reference sequence). V lost 0 bases to trimming and J lost 8 bases, with 16 bases between them. The length of the CDR3 is 15 residues.

The chain employs TRBV7-6 and TRBJ2-7, with 7 nucleotides matching TRBD1. Germline V gene sequence: CDR1 SGHVS, CDR2 FNYEAQ. The CDR3 is 16 amino acids. With 5 bases clipped from V and 0 bases from J, the junction kept 10 bases outside the gene matches. CDR3: CASSVPTGKSSYEQYF. CDR3 DNA sequence: TGTGCCAGCAGCGTCCCGACAGGGAAGAGCTCCTACGAGCAGTACTTC. Based on the CDR3 plus reference TRBV7-6 and TRBJ2-7, the full variable domain is GAGVSQSPRYKVTKRGQDVALRCDPISGHVSLYWYRQALGQGPEFLTYFNYEAQQDKSGLPNDRFSAERPEGSISTLTIQRTEQRDSAMYRCASSVPTGKSSYEQYFGPGTRLTVT.

The chain joins TRBV29-1 to TRBJ1-3; 7 positions match TRBD1. Germline V CDR1 and CDR2: SQVTM, ANQGSEA. CDR3 length equals 15 residues. Trimming removed 6 bases from V and 3 bases from J; junction bases left unmatched: 11. CDR3 residues: CSVLRTGNLGNTIYF. The CDR3 DNA reads TGCAGCGTCCTCCGGACAGGAAATCTTGGAAACACCATATATTTT.